This entry is about one T cell receptor beta chain. Its antigen is currently unknown. With no exception, relapse followed autologous stem cell transplantation in all patients, and brentuximab vedotin exposure varied. The entry originates in a study of PD-1 blockade in classical Hodgkin lymphoma. Points from the study as a whole: Newly diagnosed patients were said to have less baseline TCR diversity than healthy donors did. Anyone who began nivolumab under 1 year after ASCT was excluded.

Assay: immunoSEQ multiplex PCR; the TCRdb copy retains only in-frame clones and omits some. This table holds 35,000 to 45,000 clones, around 86% found once. Germline CDR1 and CDR2: SGHVS and FNYEAQ. The CDR3 covers 12 residues. V was cut by 3 bases and J by 5 bases, with 7 bases left in between. The V and J genes are TRBV7-6 and TRBJ2-5, with TRBD1 as a possible D gene (5 bases). The clonotype originates from a human donor with classical Hodgkin lymphoma. The sequencing here drew on peripheral blood mononuclear cells (PBMCs), taken at baseline. The CDR3 DNA is TGTGCCAGCAGCTTGGGGCTCGAGACCCAGTACTTC. Translated: CASSLGLETQYF. The entire variable domain, with the rest obtained from reference TRBV7-6 and TRBJ2-5, is as follows: GAGVSQSPRYKVTKRGQDVALRCDPISGHVSLYWYRQALGQGPEFLTYFNYEAQQDKSGLPNDRFSAERPEGSISTLTIQRTEQRDSAMYRCASSLGLETQYFGPGTRLLVL.